Given below is one TCR beta chain in context. Its antigen remains unknown. The sample originates from a study of shared clonotypes between healthy human individuals. The study, taken as a whole, reports: The authors expected sequencing depth to affect clonotype sharing among donors.

In replicate PCRs of unsorted PBMC, approximately 0.3 ug DNA, around 33,000 T cell genomes, was used. Clones were read by immunoSEQ multiplex PCR, and TCRdb kept only the in-frame ones, dropping some. The sample lists about 500,000 clones, around 77% occurring once. Germline V lookup: CDR1 LNHDA, CDR2 SQIVND (reference sequence). Between the trimmed V and J ends, which lost 5 bases and 2 bases, there was a span of 7 bases. CDR3 length: 12 residues. Sequenced input: PBMCs. This TCR was recovered from a woman in her 40s in good health. Some clones in this sample may be carry-over from other donors' samples. This chain uses TRBV19 with TRBJ2-7; unclear D gene. The CDR3 bases are TGTGCCAGTAGTGCCGCCGCCTACGAGCAGTACTTC. Amino acids: CASSAAAYEQYF. The variable domain in full, completed from reference TRBV19 and TRBJ2-7, reads DGGITQSPKYLFRKEGQNVTLSCEQNLNHDAMYWYRQDPGQGLRLIYYSQIVNDFQKGDIAEGYSVSREKKESFPLTVTSAQKNPTAFYLCASSAAAYEQYFGPGTRLTVT.